This TCR beta chain was documented in a study of blood T cell repertoires in COVID-19. About the research overall: The origin of the acute and convalescent COVID-19 samples was the United States, Italy and Spain. T cells, B-cell-depleted T cells, or PBMCs provided the cDNA or gDNA that served as material.

Authors' data handling: Using reference gene primer amplification, nucleated cell counts were estimated. Sequencing was performed with immunoSEQ multiplex PCR; in TCRdb, only in-frame clones are kept and a portion is missing. V, J and clone size are those of that table, while D and trimming were read from the DNA. The profile shows roughly 65,000 clones, more than 75% of them singletons. This clone was detected only a few times. Germline CDR1 reads PRHDT; CDR2 reads FYEKMQ (reference sequence). V was trimmed by 2 bases and J by 0 bases, leaving 14 bases between them. This CDR3 has 17 residues. The TCR was taken from a man aged 60 to 75 with acute or convalescent COVID-19. This chain links TRBV13 with TRBJ2-4; TRBD2 is a possible D gene (5 bases). The sequenced sample consisted of peripheral blood. The CDR3 protein is CASSLRTRDLAKNIQYF. The CDR3 DNA is TGTGCCAGCAGCTTAAGGACGAGGGATCTAGCCAAAAACATTCAGTACTTC.